Listed below are T cell receptor beta chains from one sample, sequenced in a study of T cell responses to AZD1222 COVID-19 vaccine. This table comes from immunoSEQ multiplex PCR, and its TCRdb copy is limited to in-frame clones, with some not included. The sample has under 150,000 clones, about 89% seen once. Sequencing used peripheral blood, obtained on day 0 of MenACWY control vaccination. Receptors were obtained from an adult in good health. CDR3s include the opening cysteine and the closing phenylalanine or tryptophan. The D gene is left open where the match is weak. Clone size, where shown, is once, few, many, or a class for clones that have expanded.

V	J	D	size	DNA	CDR3
TRBV5-1	TRBJ2-5	TRBD2	once	TGCGCCAGCAGCTTGGCCGGCGGAGCGGGGCGCCAAGAGACCCAGTACTTC	CASSLAGGAGRQETQYF
TRBV25-1	TRBJ1-5	-	once	TGTGCCAGCAGTCCCTCCCGGGGTAGCAATCAGCCCCAGCATTTT	CASSPSRGSNQPQHF
TRBV14	TRBJ1-6	-	-	TGTGCCAGCAGCCAAGATGGCTTTAGGAGCGCTTCACCCCTCCACTTT	CASSQDGFRSASPLHF
TRBV5-6	TRBJ1-4	TRBD1	-	TGTGCCAGCAACTCCCTCCGGGACAGTAATGAAAAACTGTTTTTT	CASNSLRDSNEKLFF
TRBV11-2	TRBJ2-3	-	-	TGTGCCAGCACCCCCCTGGACGGGAGCACAGATACGCAGTATTTT	CASTPLDGSTDTQYF
TRBV6-5	TRBJ2-7	-	once	TGTGCCAGCAGTTACTCGGTACAGGGAGGGAGAGAGCAGTACTTC	CASSYSVQGGREQYF
TRBV7-8	TRBJ2-1	TRBD2	-	TGTGCCAGCAGCTTAGGCGGGGGTACCTACAATGAGCAGTTCTTC	CASSLGGGTYNEQFF
TRBV7-8	TRBJ1-4	-	once	TGTGCCAGCAGCTCACGGACAGAAACTAATGAAAAACTGTTTTTT	CASSSRTETNEKLFF
TRBV2	TRBJ1-5	-	-	TGTGCCAGCAGTCCCAAAAGGGATCAGCCCCAGCATTTT	CASSPKRDQPQHF
TRBV15	TRBJ1-6	-	once	TGTGCCACCAGCAGAGATGTCCCCTCCAGGGGTACTTCACCCCTCCACTTT	CATSRDVPSRGTSPLHF
TRBV10-3	TRBJ2-2	-	-	TGTGCCATTAAAGTTACAGGGCCCACCGGGGAGCTGTTTTTT	CAIKVTGPTGELFF
TRBV19	TRBJ1-2	TRBD1	once	TGTGCCAGTAGTGTGGGACAGGGTGGCGGCTACACCTTC	CASSVGQGGGYTF
TRBV6-5	TRBJ1-2	-	-	TGTGCCAGCACTCGGGACTTGGGCTATGGCTACACCTTC	CASTRDLGYGYTF
TRBV27	TRBJ1-6	-	-	TGTGCCAGCAGTTCACAGGCTTCCAATTCACCCCTCCACTTT	CASSSQASNSPLHF
TRBV5-4	TRBJ2-7	TRBD2	-	TGTGCCAGCAGCTTGGCTGCGGGAGGGTCGGGAGAGCAGTACTTC	CASSLAAGGSGEQYF
TRBV5-1	TRBJ1-2	-	-	TGCGCCAGCAGCGCGCCGGGCAGCTCACAAGGTGGCTACACCTTC	CASSAPGSSQGGYTF
TRBV3-1/TRBV3-2	TRBJ1-2	-	-	TGTGCCAGCAGCCAAGGGCGCGGACAGTATGGCTACACCTTC	CASSQGRGQYGYTF
TRBV5-1	TRBJ2-7	-	-	TGCGCCAGCAGCTTGGTGGGGGGGACAGCGGATAAACCCGCCTACGAGCAGTACTTC	CASSLVGGTADKPAYEQYF
TRBV5-8	TRBJ2-3	TRBD1	-	TGTGCCAGCAGCTGGCCGGGACAGGGGGCAGGCACAGATACGCAGTATTTT	CASSWPGQGAGTDTQYF
TRBV7-9	TRBJ1-6	TRBD1	-	TGTGCCAGCAGCGACTGGACAGGGGGCTTTTCACCCCTCCACTTT	CASSDWTGGFSPLHF
TRBV15	TRBJ2-7	-	-	TGTGCCACCAGCAGGGGTATAAAGTACGAGCAGTACTTC	CATSRGIKYEQYF
TRBV7-9	TRBJ1-2	-	-	TGTGCCAGCAGTCCAGGGGACAAGTACTATGGCTACACCTTC	CASSPGDKYYGYTF
TRBV6-5	TRBJ1-1	-	-	TGTGCCAGCACTGCGGCTCTAGCAAACACTGAAGCTTTCTTT	CASTAALANTEAFF
TRBV6-1	TRBJ2-2	-	-	TGTGCCAGCAGTGGAATCACAGGGTCAACTCGGCGTGGCACCGGGGAGCTGTTTTTT	CASSGITGSTRRGTGELFF
TRBV7-3	TRBJ2-5	TRBD2	once	TGTGCCAGCAGCTTAACCGGGGGGGCCGAGGAGACCCAGTACTTC	CASSLTGGAEETQYF
TRBV20-1	TRBJ2-7	-	once	TGCAGTGCTAGTAGGGGAGGTGAGCAGTACTTC	CSASRGGEQYF
TRBV9	TRBJ1-6	-	-	TGTGCCAGCAGCGTAGGTCCGGGGTCACCCCTCCACTTT	CASSVGPGSPLHF
TRBV29-1	TRBJ1-1	-	-	TGCAGCGTTGAAGCAGGGAGAGGCACTGAAGCTTTCTTT	CSVEAGRGTEAFF
TRBV19	TRBJ1-5	TRBD1	few	TGTGCCAGTAGTATTCAAGGACAGGGGGTCAGGCAGCCCCAGCATTTT	CASSIQGQGVRQPQHF
TRBV10-1	TRBJ2-7	TRBD1	-	TGCGCCAGCACAGGACAGGGAACCTACGAGCAGTACTTC	CASTGQGTYEQYF
TRBV9	TRBJ2-1	TRBD2	few	TGTGCCAGCAGCGTAGGACTAGCGGGAGATGAGCAGTTCTTC	CASSVGLAGDEQFF
TRBV28	TRBJ1-1	-	-	TGTGCCAGCAGTTTAACGGGGGAAGCTTTCTTT	CASSLTGEAFF
TRBV28	TRBJ2-7	-	once	TGTGCCAGCAGTTTAGACAGAACTTACGAGCAGTACTTC	CASSLDRTYEQYF
TRBV3-1/TRBV3-2	TRBJ2-1	-	-	TGTGCCAGCAGCCAATCCGGTCATGAGCAGTTCTTC	CASSQSGHEQFF
TRBV11-3	TRBJ1-1	-	-	TGTGCCAGCAGCCCCGGGACCGGAGAAAGGGCTTTCTTT	CASSPGTGERAFF
TRBV6-5	TRBJ1-2	-	-	TGTGCCAGCAGTTACTCAGCCGGGGGCAACTATGGCTACACCTTC	CASSYSAGGNYGYTF
TRBV2	TRBJ1-1	-	-	TGTGCCAGCAGTGAGATGGGGGTCGGGACTGAAGCTTTCTTT	CASSEMGVGTEAFF
TRBV5-1	TRBJ2-5	-	-	TGCGCCAGCAGCTTAGGGGGTAGAGAGACCCAGTACTTC	CASSLGGRETQYF
TRBV6-5	TRBJ1-6	TRBD1	-	TGTGCCAGCAGTTACTCGAGTGGGACAGGGGGTTCACCCCTCCACTTT	CASSYSSGTGGSPLHF
TRBV9	TRBJ2-2	TRBD1	-	TGTGCCAGCAGCGAGCCCAGGACAGGGGGTAGCACCGGGGAGCTGTTTTTT	CASSEPRTGGSTGELFF
TRBV27	TRBJ2-2	TRBD1	-	TGTGCCAGCAGTGATTGGACAGGGGCCGGGGAGCTGTTTTTT	CASSDWTGAGELFF
TRBV28	TRBJ2-1	TRBD2	-	TGTGCCAGCAGAACTCTAAACCTAGCGGCTAACTACAATGAGCAGTTCTTC	CASRTLNLAANYNEQFF
TRBV30	TRBJ1-1	-	once	TGTGCCTGGAGGGGGGGAGCGAACACTGAAGCTTTCTTT	CAWRGGANTEAFF
TRBV7-6	TRBJ2-7	-	-	TGTGCCAGCAGCGACCCGGCACAGTCGACTTACGAGCAGTACTTC	CASSDPAQSTYEQYF
TRBV9	TRBJ1-3	-	-	TGTGCCAGCACCGGAGGGCTGTCTGGAAACACCATATATTTT	CASTGGLSGNTIYF
TRBV19	TRBJ2-7	TRBD2	-	TGTGCCAGTAGTAGGGCCGGACTAGCGGGAGAGATATACGAGCAGTACTTC	CASSRAGLAGEIYEQYF
TRBV2	TRBJ1-3	-	many	TGTGCCAGCTGGAAGGGCTCTGGAAACACCATATATTTT	CASWKGSGNTIYF